This T cell receptor beta chain was sequenced during a study of neurological immune-mediated disorders. Trimming removed 5 bases from V and 4 bases from J, with 17 bases in between. The CDR3 contains 16 residues. Germline-derived CDR1 and CDR2 are SGHNT and YENEEA. In its sample, this clonotype was seen a few times. Its antigen is unidentified. The cDNA came from 5'RACE with 10-nucleotide random UMIs. TCRdb re-called the 5' RACE reads with MiXCR, one entry per CDR3 protein. The sample has some 60,000 distinct CDR3 sequences, under 3% seen once. Study findings and constraints: Among 34 multiple sclerosis patients, 18 had repertoires that phylogenetic grouping placed in one related-CDR3 cluster, a possible signature.

Unsorted libraries were prepared from 2 million PBMCs held at -80 C. The chain recombines TRBV11-3 with TRBJ2-2, with D perhaps assigned TRBD1 or TRBD2 (6 bases each). This receptor was taken from a man between 45 and 60 years old with multiple sclerosis. The sample consisted of PBMCs. The CDR3 here is CASSRDKGGSTGELFF. The CDR3 DNA is TGTGCCAGCAGCCGAGACAAGGGGGGATCCACCGGGGAGCTGTTTTTT.